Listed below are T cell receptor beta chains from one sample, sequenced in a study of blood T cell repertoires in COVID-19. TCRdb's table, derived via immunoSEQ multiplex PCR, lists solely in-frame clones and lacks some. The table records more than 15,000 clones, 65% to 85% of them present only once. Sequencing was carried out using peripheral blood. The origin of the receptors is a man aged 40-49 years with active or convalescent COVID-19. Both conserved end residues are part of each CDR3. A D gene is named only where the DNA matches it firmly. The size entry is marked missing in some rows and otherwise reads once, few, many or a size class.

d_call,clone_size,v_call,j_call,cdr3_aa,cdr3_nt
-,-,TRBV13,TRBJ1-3,CASSLGHRGNTIYF,TGTGCCAGCAGCTTAGGTCACAGGGGAAACACCATATATTTT
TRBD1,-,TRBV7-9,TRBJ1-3,CASSSGQGDGNTIYF,TGTGCCAGCAGCTCGGGACAGGGTGATGGAAACACCATATATTTT
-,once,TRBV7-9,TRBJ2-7,CASSLRGGSSSYEQYF,TGTGCCAGCAGCTTACGTGGGGGGTCTTCTTCGTACGAGCAGTACTTC
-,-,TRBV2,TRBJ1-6,CASSLRVQNNSPLHF,TGTGCCAGCAGCCTGCGGGTCCAGAATAATTCACCCCTCCACTTT
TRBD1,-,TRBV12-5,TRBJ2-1,CASGWTPTGYNEQFF,TGTGCTAGTGGTTGGACCCCGACAGGGTACAATGAGCAGTTCTTC
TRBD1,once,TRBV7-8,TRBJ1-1,CASRPGQLNTEAFF,TGTGCCAGCAGGCCGGGACAGTTGAACACTGAAGCTTTCTTT
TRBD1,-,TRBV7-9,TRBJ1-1,CASSVHRGLVDTEAFF,TGTGCCAGCAGCGTCCACAGGGGGCTGGTTGACACTGAAGCTTTCTTT
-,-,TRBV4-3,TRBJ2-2,CASSQDWRDTGELFF,TGCGCCAGCAGCCAAGATTGGCGGGACACCGGGGAGCTGTTTTTT
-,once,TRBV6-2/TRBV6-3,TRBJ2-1,CASSFGGGAESGEQFF,TGTGCCAGCAGTTTCGGAGGGGGGGCCGAATCGGGTGAGCAGTTCTTC
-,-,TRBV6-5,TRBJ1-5,CASSYSRGSGNQPQHF,TGTGCCAGCAGTTACTCGAGAGGGAGTGGCAATCAGCCCCAGCATTTT
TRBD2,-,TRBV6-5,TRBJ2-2,CASSAGGETGELFF,TGTGCCAGCAGCGCTGGGGGGGAAACCGGGGAGCTGTTTTTT
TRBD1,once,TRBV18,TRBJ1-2,CASSPTPDRTNYGYTF,TGTGCCAGCTCACCGACCCCGGACAGGACCAACTATGGCTACACCTTC
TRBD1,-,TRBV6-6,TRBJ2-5,CASSFGTVSYQETQYF,TGTGCCAGCAGCTTTGGGACAGTTTCGTACCAAGAGACCCAGTACTTC
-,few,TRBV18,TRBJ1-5,CASSPAGSGNQPQHF,TGTGCCAGCTCACCGGCAGGGTCGGGCAATCAGCCCCAGCATTTT
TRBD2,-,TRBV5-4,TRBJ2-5,CASSAQFRGGRETQYF,TGTGCCAGCAGCGCCCAATTCCGGGGGGGCCGAGAGACCCAGTACTTC
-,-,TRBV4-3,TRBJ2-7,CASSIGVGPYEQYF,TGCGCCAGCAGCATCGGGGTTGGTCCCTACGAGCAGTACTTC
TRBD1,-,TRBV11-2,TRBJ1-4,CASSLGQGAEKLFF,TGTGCCAGCAGCTTGGGACAGGGTGCGGAAAAACTGTTTTTT
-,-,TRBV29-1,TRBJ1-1,CSVAQGWGMNTEAFF,TGCAGCGTTGCACAGGGCTGGGGAATGAACACTGAAGCTTTCTTT
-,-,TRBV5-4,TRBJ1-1,CASSFSYPANTEAFF,TGTGCCAGCAGCTTTAGTTATCCCGCGAACACTGAAGCTTTCTTT
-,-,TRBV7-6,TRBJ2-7,CASSPRLYSSYEQYF,TGTGCCAGCAGCCCCCGACTATACTCCTCCTACGAGCAGTACTTC
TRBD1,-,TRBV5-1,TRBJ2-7,CASSLPGTGSRFSYEQYF,TGCGCCAGCAGCTTGCCCGGGACAGGAAGCCGATTCTCCTACGAGCAGTACTTC
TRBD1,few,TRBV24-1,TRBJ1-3,CATRDRGPGNTIYF,TGTGCCACCAGGGACAGGGGGCCTGGAAACACCATATATTTT
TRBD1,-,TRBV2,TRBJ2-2,CASRGTGVAGGELFF,TGTGCCAGCAGGGGGACAGGGGTAGCCGGCGGGGAGCTGTTTTTT
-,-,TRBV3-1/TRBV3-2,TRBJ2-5,CASSARTLQETQYF,TGTGCCAGCAGCGCCCGGACACTTCAAGAGACCCAGTACTTC
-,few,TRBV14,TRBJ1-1,CASSLIRVGEAFF,TGTGCCAGCAGCCTCATCCGGGTGGGTGAAGCTTTCTTT
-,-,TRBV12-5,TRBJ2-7,CASGPGGAWAYEQYF,TGTGCTAGTGGCCCTGGGGGGGCCTGGGCCTACGAGCAGTACTTC
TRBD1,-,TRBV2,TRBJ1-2,CASSVKGANYGYTF,TGTGCCAGCAGTGTTAAGGGGGCAAACTATGGCTACACCTTC
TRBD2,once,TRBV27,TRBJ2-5,CASSLSRRGGVQTQYF,TGTGCCAGCAGTTTATCGAGGCGGGGGGGCGTGCAGACCCAGTACTTC
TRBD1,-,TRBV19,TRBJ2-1,CASSVRGQGAIGSYNEQFF,TGTGCCAGTAGCGTTAGGGGACAGGGGGCAATCGGCTCCTACAATGAGCAGTTCTTC
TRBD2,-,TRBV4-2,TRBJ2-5,CASSPGLAGGPVIETQYF,TGTGCCAGCAGCCCAGGACTAGCGGGGGGGCCAGTGATAGAGACCCAGTACTTC
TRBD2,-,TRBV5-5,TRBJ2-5,CASSLAVAGGQETQYF,TGTGCCAGCAGCTTGGCCGTAGCGGGGGGCCAAGAGACCCAGTACTTC
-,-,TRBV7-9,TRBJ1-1,CASSLYGNTEAFF,TGTGCCAGCAGCTTATACGGGAACACTGAAGCTTTCTTT
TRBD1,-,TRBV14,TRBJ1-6,CASSHDRVHNSPLHF,TGTGCCAGCAGCCACGACAGGGTCCATAATTCACCCCTCCACTTT
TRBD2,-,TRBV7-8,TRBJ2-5,CASSTSGGAGETQYF,TGTGCCAGCAGCACTAGCGGGGGGGCGGGGGAGACCCAGTACTTC
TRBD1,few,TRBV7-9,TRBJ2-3,CASSLVSGGSTDTQYF,TGTGCCAGCAGCTTAGTCTCAGGGGGCTCCACAGATACGCAGTATTTT
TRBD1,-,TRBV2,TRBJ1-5,CASGGTVGRPQHF,TGTGCCAGCGGGGGGACAGTCGGTCGGCCCCAGCATTTT
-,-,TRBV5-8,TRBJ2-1,CASSYETRGEQFF,TGTGCCAGCAGCTACGAGACCCGGGGTGAGCAGTTCTTC
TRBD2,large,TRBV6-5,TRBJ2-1,CASSYAGGSYNEQFF,TGTGCCAGCAGTTACGCGGGGGGCTCCTACAATGAGCAGTTCTTC
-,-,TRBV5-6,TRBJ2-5,CASSLNPLATQYF,TGTGCCAGCAGCTTAAACCCCCTGGCGACCCAGTACTTC
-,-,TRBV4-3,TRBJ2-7,CASSQGGVAGGEQYF,TGCGCCAGCAGCCAAGGTGGGGTAGCTGGAGGGGAGCAGTACTTC
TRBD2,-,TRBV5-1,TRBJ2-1,CASSLMAGGRYNEQFF,TGCGCCAGCAGCTTGATGGCGGGGGGGAGGTACAATGAGCAGTTCTTC
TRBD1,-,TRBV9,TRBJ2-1,CASSPNRGYSYNEQFF,TGTGCCAGCAGCCCAAACAGGGGATATTCCTACAATGAGCAGTTCTTC